These 12 T cell receptor beta chains originate from one sample sequenced in a study of cytomegalovirus exposure and HLA in healthy donors. Primers: 60 Vbeta forward and 13 Jbeta reverse. Using immunoSEQ multiplex PCR, the repertoire was profiled, and TCRdb retains in-frame clones only, with some absent. The table lists some 150,000 clones, nearly 80% of them singletons. Sequenced material: PBMCs. These receptor sequences come from a male donor in good health and CMV-seronegative.

This chain connects TRBV5-1 to TRBJ2-5, with 8 bases lining up with TRBD2. This CDR3 has 16 residues. The germline CDR1 and CDR2 sequences are SGHRS and YFSETQ. V shed 4 bases, J shed 5 bases, and the junction held 13 bases outside the gene matches. Here the CDR3 reads CASSMTSGGTPETQYF. DNA for the CDR3: TGCGCCAGCAGCATGACCTCGGGGGGGACCCCCGAGACCCAGTACTTC.

Only a few counts were recorded for this clone. This chain uses TRBV5-1 with TRBJ2-7, with 11 bases identical to TRBD1. This CDR3 is 15 amino acids long. Germline lookup yields CDR1 SGHRS and CDR2 YFSETQ. The trim removed 4 bases at V and 1 base at J, leaving 4 bases unmatched. Here the CDR3 reads CASSLRDRGSYEQYF. Written as DNA, the CDR3 is TGCGCCAGCAGCCTCCGGGACAGGGGGTCCTACGAGCAGTACTTC.

The chain recombines TRBV7-9 with TRBJ1-2; D call uncertain. The CDR3 sequence is 15 residues long. Trimming took off 1 base at V and 6 bases at J, with 15 bases between the two ends. Germline CDR1 and CDR2: SEHNR and FQNEAQ (reference sequence). The CDR3 spells CASSLEIRDGDGYTF. CDR3 nucleotide sequence: TGTGCCAGCAGCTTAGAGATCCGGGATGGGGATGGCTACACCTTC. The variable domain in full, completed from reference TRBV7-9 and TRBJ1-2, reads DTGVSQNPRHKITKRGQNVTFRCDPISEHNRLYWYRQTLGQGPEFLTYFQNEAQLEKSRLLSDRFSAERPKGSFSTLEIQRTEQGDSAMYLCASSLEIRDGDGYTFGSGTRLTVV.

The chain carries TRBV12-5 and TRBJ1-4, with 9 positions matching TRBD1. With 4 bases clipped from V and 5 bases from J, the junction kept 5 bases outside the gene matches. Germline CDR1 reads LGHNT; CDR2 reads FRNRAP. This CDR3 is 15 amino acids long. The DNA of the CDR3 is TGTGCTAGTGGTTCGTCCGGGACAGGGAATGAAAAACTGTTTTTT. Amino acids: CASGSSGTGNEKLFF.

The chain uses TRBV5-1 and TRBJ2-7, with a weak D call TRBD1 (6 bases). The CDR3 runs to 15 residues. Deletions cut 0 bases from V and 1 base from J, with 11 bases between. The germline V gene encodes CDR1 SGHRS and CDR2 YFSETQ. DNA for the CDR3: TGCGCCAGCAGCTTGGGTAGCAGGGGATCCTACGAGCAGTACTTC. Protein sequence: CASSLGSRGSYEQYF. Filled out from reference TRBV5-1 and TRBJ2-7, the complete variable domain reads KAGVTQTPRYLIKTRGQQVTLSCSPISGHRSVSWYQQTPGQGLQFLFEYFSETQRNKGNFPGRFSGRQFSNSRSEMNVSTLELGDSALYLCASSLGSRGSYEQYFGPGTRLTVT.

The chain employs TRBV18 and TRBJ1-3; 7 nucleotides match TRBD1. Germline V lookup: CDR1 KGHSH, CDR2 LQKENI. The CDR3 covers 17 residues. After removal of 3 bases from V and 0 bases from J, the junction contained 8 bases not matched to a gene. CDR3 sequence: CASSPIQGVPSGNTIYF. The CDR3 DNA is TGTGCCAGCTCACCCATCCAGGGGGTACCCTCTGGAAACACCATATATTTT.

The J gene is TRBJ1-2, the V gene TRBV7-2, with TRBD1 as a possible D gene (5 bases). This CDR3 has 16 residues. CDR1 and CDR2 from the germline V gene are SGHTA and FQGNSA. Trimming removed 2 bases from V and 4 bases from J, with 17 bases in between. This chain's CDR3 is CASSLNSMQGSYGYTF. The CDR3 DNA reads as TGTGCCAGCAGCTTAAATAGTATGCAGGGTTCCTATGGCTACACCTTC.

The J gene is TRBJ1-3, the V gene TRBV2; D is possibly TRBD1 (6 bases). This CDR3 has 13 amino acids. V gave up 4 bases and J gave up 5 bases, with 9 bases separating them. Germline loops: CDR1 SNHLY, CDR2 FYNNEI. CDR3 nucleotides: TGTGCCAGCAGTGCACAGGGACGAAACACCATATATTTT. This gives the protein CASSAQGRNTIYF.

V usage is TRBV29-1 and J usage is TRBJ2-4; D is uncertain. Germline lookup yields CDR1 SQVTM and CDR2 ANQGSEA. V was pared by 4 bases and J by 0 bases, with 13 bases between. The CDR3 sequence is 15 residues long. Here the CDR3 reads CSVVQRSIAKNIQYF. CDR3 nucleotide sequence: TGCAGCGTTGTCCAGAGGAGTATAGCCAAAAACATTCAGTACTTC.

This clone was observed a few times. This rearrangement joins TRBV6-1 to TRBJ2-3; 8 bases are a match to TRBD2. Trimming removed 2 bases from V and 0 bases from J; junction bases left unmatched: 1. CDR3 size: 15 residues. Germline CDR1 is MNHNS and CDR2 is SASEGT. CDR3 loop: CASSETGGSTDTQYF. The CDR3 DNA sequence: TGTGCCAGCAGTGAAACGGGGGGGAGCACAGATACGCAGTATTTT.

The rearrangement joins TRBV4-1 to TRBJ1-1; a possible D gene is TRBD1 (6 bases). The CDR3 is 16 amino acids. Deletions cut 1 base from V and 4 bases from J, with 16 bases between. The germline V gene encodes CDR1 MGHRA and CDR2 YSYEKL. As DNA, the CDR3 is TGCGCCAGCAGCCAAGCACCTCCGGGGGGCCGCACTGAAGCTTTCTTT. Translating gives CASSQAPPGGRTEAFF.

The chain joins TRBV25-1 to TRBJ2-1; 13 nucleotides align to TRBD2. The CDR3 contains 16 residues. V shed 2 bases and J 4 bases; nucleotides not matched to a gene: 2. CDR1 and CDR2 (germline): MGHDK, SYGVNS. The CDR3 sequence is CASSETSGGAYNEQFF. In DNA, the CDR3 is TGTGCCAGCAGTGAAACTAGCGGGGGGGCGTACAATGAGCAGTTCTTC. Drawing the rest from reference TRBV25-1 and TRBJ2-1, the complete variable domain is EADIYQTPRYLVIGTGKKITLECSQTMGHDKMYWYQQDPGMELHLIHYSYGVNSTEKGDLSSESTVSRIRTEHFPLTLESARPSHTSQYLCASSETSGGAYNEQFFGPGTRLTVL.